This T cell receptor (beta chain) derives from a study of T cells after yellow fever vaccination. Per the germline V gene, CDR1 is SGHRS and CDR2 is YFSETQ. Trimming took off 6 bases at V and 7 bases at J, with 19 bases between the two ends. The CDR3 totals 14 residues. Study results and caveats: Researchers cautioned that FACS-sorted repertoires could harbor abundant clonotypes contaminating from the bulk population.

Concerning this clonotype itself: Its antigen is still unknown.

TCRdb fed the 5' RACE reads into MiXCR, producing one record per CDR3 protein. The sample lists about 170,000 distinct CDR3 sequences; approximately 10% were seen once. This sample comprised CD8+ T cells sorted from PBMCs, obtained 15 days after the yellow fever booster vaccination. V and J are TRBV5-1 and TRBJ1-1, with D tentatively TRBD1 (6 bases). This receptor was identified in a man younger than 35 who received the YFV17D yellow fever vaccine. The CDR3 protein is CASTNMNGGGEAFF. The CDR3 coding sequence is TGCGCCAGCACCAATATGAACGGGGGCGGTGAAGCTTTCTTT.